This T cell receptor beta chain is drawn from a study of graft-versus-host responses after intestinal transplantation (dated by TCRdb to the early 2020s). Regarding the study in general: Multivisceral, liver-intestinal, or isolated intestinal transplants were received by the recipients. Every recipient was given anti-thymocyte globulin induction, followed by approximately 3 years of maintenance tacrolimus and steroids. Graft-versus-host and host-versus-graft alloreactive T cell clones were tracked in the graft, circulation and bone marrow after intestinal transplantation using bulk TCR-beta CDR3 sequencing. Alloreactive clones were identified by sequencing pre-transplant mixed lymphocyte reaction products and comparing these products with unstimulated pre-transplant donor and recipient T cells. Of the roughly 25 intestinal transplant recipients enrolled in the cohort, one of whom was a retransplant, 3 patients without pretransplant specimens were excluded. A peak of at least 4% donor T cells among recipient peripheral blood mononuclear cells was the definition used for donor T cell macrochimerism. Rather than being sequenced by the commercial service, samples from a few later patients were sequenced in-house on an Illumina MiSeq and processed with MiXCR. Broad study findings and their caveats: Conclusions were limited by the relatively low number and heterogeneity of intestinal transplant patients. GvH clones were found in recipient bone marrow, and some of the GvH clones appeared earlier in ileal mucosa or blood, which is consistent with an intestinal mucosal origin. Early after transplant, peak levels of circulating GvH clones were associated with declines in HvG clones. In patients with donor T cell macrochimerism, the allografts had high GvH to HvG T cell clonal ratios.

As regards this clone: This clone's antigen is unknown. Base qualities are not at hand, and no much larger clone is one base apart.

The sample's time point label, decoded: cells obtained before transplantation from donor or recipient. CD3+CD4+ and CD3+CD8+ populations were FACS-sorted from unstimulated pre-transplant donor and recipient cells taken from spleen or lymph nodes. Libraries were built with the immunoSEQ multiplex PCR assay. For most patients, genomic DNA was isolated with the Qiagen DNeasy Blood and Tissue Kit and shipped frozen to Adaptive Biotechnologies for TCR sequencing. For most patients, genomic DNA was subjected to high-throughput TCR-beta CDR3 sequencing by Adaptive Biotechnologies. As for the original processing: TCR sequencing data were retrieved from Adaptive's ImmunoSEQ software for around 19 patients, whereas three other patients were processed with MiXCR and VDJtools. CD4 versus CD8 sorting errors were corrected by removing sequences found in both subsets at a frequency ratio below 5:1. Because the origin of CDR3 nucleotide sequences shared between donor and recipient could not be assigned, those sequences were removed. To count as alloreactive, a clone needed at least 2-fold expansion over unstimulated cells and a minimum CFSE-low frequency of 0.002% (template counts) or 0.001% (read counts). Clones were considered mappable if detected in sequenced pre-transplant spleen, lymph node, or MLR CFSE-low populations of the donor or recipient. The cumulative frequency of alloreactive clones was calculated as a percentage of all sequences, weighted by copy number. Imported from immuneACCESS, the table was reduced by TCRdb to in-frame sequences with V and J called. These copies leave out some clones; in studies compared against another copy, an unresolved V gene accounts for under half, and the cause of the remainder is not known. The D gene and trimming were derived from the DNA, and the V and J assignments and clone size from that table. The sample table shows under 150,000 clones, and 85% to 95% are seen once. Jointly, the top ten make up over 2.5% of the sample.

This TCR was sampled from a human donor who received an intestinal transplant. Sequencing was performed on unstimulated CD8+ T cells sorted from spleen or lymph node cells, taken before intestinal transplant.

The DNA reads as follows: TGTGCCAGCAGCGCGGGCAGTCCCTACGAGCAGTACTTC. It translates as CASSAGSPYEQYF. Recombination connected TRBV9 to TRBJ2-7; a confident D gene designation cannot be given. Including the terminal cysteine and phenylalanine, the CDR3 comprises 13 residues. The only DNA kept is the CDR3, 39 bases in frame from the first base. The junction carries 9 bases between V and J, which are trimmed by 3 bases and 2 bases respectively. Sequences SGDLS (CDR1) and YYNGEE (CDR2) are obtained from the germline V gene.